A single sample is the source of the 26 T cell receptor beta chains below, sequenced in a study of T cell responses to AZD1222 COVID-19 vaccine. TCRdb's copy holds only in-frame clones and misses some; the assay was immunoSEQ multiplex PCR. Among 130,000 to 150,000 clones, about 81% were seen once, and the ten largest hold about 4%. The sample consisted of peripheral blood, taken on day 0 of MenACWY control vaccination. These receptors came from an adult in good health.

This chain uses TRBV2 with TRBJ1-2; a possible D gene is TRBD1 (6 bases). Trimming stripped 7 bases from V and 0 bases from J, with 12 bases between. The CDR3 is 14 amino acids. Per germline, CDR1 SNHLY and CDR2 FYNNEI. The CDR3 sequence is CASKWGQPNYGYTF. The CDR3 DNA sequence: TGTGCCAGCAAGTGGGGACAACCTAACTATGGCTACACCTTC.

The V call is TRBV6-1, the J call TRBJ2-7, with 10 nucleotides matching TRBD1. The germline V gene encodes CDR1 MNHNS and CDR2 SASEGT. The V and J ends lost 1 base and 6 bases, in that order; junction bases with no gene match: 6. The CDR3 contains 15 residues. CDR3 sequence: CASSEVRTGGTEQYF. The CDR3, as DNA: TGTGCCAGCAGTGAAGTGCGGACAGGGGGGACCGAGCAGTACTTC.

J is TRBJ1-5 and V is TRBV23-1; 8 bases are a match to TRBD1. TRBV23-1 is known as an ORF, though its function is uncertain. The CDR3 totals 19 residues. J lost 0 bases, V lost 3 bases, and 13 bases had no gene match. The DNA for the CDR3 is TGCGCCAGCAGTCATTTTCCGGGACAGGTGCCTTATAGCAATCAGCCCCAGCATTTT. It is translated as CASSHFPGQVPYSNQPQHF.

J is TRBJ2-3 and V is TRBV15; D unresolved. The length of the CDR3 is 13 residues. From germline, CDR1 is LNHNV and CDR2 YYDKDF (reference sequence). V was clipped by 3 bases and J by 4 bases, with 8 bases between them. The CDR3 DNA sequence: TGTGCCACCAGCAGGGACCAGCCAGATACGCAGTATTTT. Translating it yields CATSRDQPDTQYF.

The gene calls are TRBV5-1 and TRBJ2-7; D uncertain. The germline V gene encodes CDR1 SGHRS and CDR2 YFSETQ. The CDR3 is 14 amino acids. V lost 0 bases, J lost 1 base, and 8 bases lay in between. CDR3 loop: CASSLDPRSYEQYV. The CDR3 DNA follows: TGCGCCAGCAGCTTGGACCCCCGGTCCTACGAGCAGTACGTC.

The chain has TRBV4-1 and TRBJ2-4; possibly TRBD1 for D (6 bases). CDR1 MGHRA and CDR2 YSYEKL come from the germline V gene. V was pared by 0 bases and J by 7 bases, with 13 bases between. The CDR3 loop spans 15 amino acids. In DNA, the CDR3 is TGCGCCAGCAGCCAAGAGGGCAGGGGACGGAACATTCAGTACTTC. Its protein is CASSQEGRGRNIQYF.

This chain joins TRBV28 and TRBJ2-5; 10 bases fit TRBD1. The CDR3 contains 16 residues. J gave up 4 bases and V 6 bases, and 11 bases lay outside the gene matches. Germline loops: CDR1 MDHEN, CDR2 SYDVKM. The CDR3 loop reads CASRAGRQGALETQYF. The CDR3 DNA follows: TGTGCCAGCAGGGCGGGCCGACAGGGGGCGCTAGAGACCCAGTACTTC.

The CDR3 region is CASSRRGGSTEAFF. CDR3 nucleotide sequence: TGTGCCAGCAGCCGCAGGGGTGGGAGCACTGAAGCTTTCTTT. This chain joins TRBV5-4 and TRBJ1-1, with a tentative D call TRBD1 (6 bases). Germline CDR1 SGHNT, CDR2 YYREEE (reference sequence). This CDR3 contains 14 residues. Trimming removed 4 bases at V and 4 bases at J, with 14 bases between.

The gene calls are TRBV5-6 and TRBJ1-2, with a weak D call TRBD1 (6 bases). V was trimmed by 1 base and J by 2 bases, leaving 9 bases between them. CDR3 length: 14 amino acids. The germline V gene has CDR1 SGHDT and CDR2 YYEEEE. CDR3 in DNA: TGTGCCAGCAGCTTGTCCGGGACAAACTATGGCTACACCTTC. It is translated as CASSLSGTNYGYTF. Looking up the rest from reference TRBV5-6 and TRBJ1-2 gives the full variable domain: DAGVTQSPTHLIKTRGQQVTLRCSPKSGHDTVSWYQQALGQGPQFIFQYYEEEERQRGNFPDRFSGHQFPNYSSELNVNALLLGDSALYLCASSLSGTNYGYTFGSGTRLTVV.

The chain joins TRBV18 to TRBJ1-2, with 10 bases matching TRBD1. Germline trimming cut 3 bases from V and 7 bases from J; bases unmatched to any gene: 17. Germline V gene data show CDR1 as KGHSH and CDR2 as LQKENI. CDR3 length equals 18 residues. The CDR3 loop reads CASSPLDRGRVESAGYTF. CDR3 bases: TGTGCCAGCTCACCCCTCGACAGGGGGCGCGTTGAATCTGCTGGCTACACCTTC.

The rearrangement joins TRBV29-1 to TRBJ2-7; 8 positions agree with TRBD1. Germline-derived CDR1 and CDR2 are SQVTM and ANQGSEA. V gave up 1 base and J gave up 2 bases; unmatched junction bases: 7. The CDR3 runs 15 residues. CDR3 coding DNA: TGCAGCGTTGAAGGAACCGGGACAGGTCCCTACGAGCAGTACTTC. Protein: CSVEGTGTGPYEQYF.

This clone appeared once. This chain uses TRBV2 with TRBJ1-2, with a weak D call TRBD1 (6 bases). The CDR3 runs to 14 residues. Deletions cut 6 bases from V and 2 bases from J, with 13 bases between. The germline V gene encodes CDR1 SNHLY and CDR2 FYNNEI. DNA for the CDR3: TGTGCCAGCAGCGCCGGGACATCAAACTATGGCTACACCTTC. As protein: CASSAGTSNYGYTF.

This chain joins TRBV27 and TRBJ2-7, with TRBD2 matching over 7 bases. This CDR3 comprises 14 residues. Germline CDR1 and CDR2: MNHEY and SMNVEV (reference sequence). V lost 0 bases, J lost 4 bases, and 3 bases stayed unmatched. The CDR3 region has the DNA TGTGCCAGCAGTTTATCTTCCGGGGGGTACGAGCAGTACTTC. The encoded protein is CASSLSSGGYEQYF.

The chain links TRBV9 to TRBJ2-6; 7 bases line up with TRBD2. The CDR3 spans 16 residues. Germline CDR1 SGDLS, CDR2 YYNGEE. The junction had 17 bases not matched to a gene; V was cut back by 4 bases and J by 13 bases. The CDR3 sequence is CASSTEAGNPAGVLTF. The CDR3 DNA reads TGTGCCAGCAGCACCGAAGCGGGCAATCCAGCGGGGGTCCTGACTTTC.

The chain recombines TRBV11-2 with TRBJ1-1; possibly TRBD1 for D (5 bases). The CDR3 loop spans 14 amino acids. Deletions cut 4 bases from V and 3 bases from J, with 12 bases between. The V gene's germline CDR1 is SGHAT and CDR2 FQNNGV. This CDR3 reads CASSSRGRHTEAFF. The DNA for the CDR3 is TGTGCCAGCAGCTCTCGGGGGAGACACACTGAAGCTTTCTTT.

The chain joins TRBV19 to TRBJ2-1; 7 positions agree with TRBD2. Germline CDR1 is LNHDA and CDR2 is SQIVND (reference sequence). Trimming removed 3 bases from V and 8 bases from J; junction bases left unmatched: 7. The CDR3 spans 14 residues. Written as DNA, the CDR3 is TGTGCCAGTAGTATCAGAGCGGGGTGGGATGAGCAGTTCTTC. This encodes CASSIRAGWDEQFF.

The CDR3 coding sequence is TGTGCCAGCAGCTTAAGGTCGGGTTTTAATTCACCCCTCCACTTT. It encodes CASSLRSGFNSPLHF. The chain uses TRBV7-9 and TRBJ1-6; no firm D call. Trimming left V 2 bases short and J 6 bases short, with 11 bases between. The CDR3 is 15 residues long. Germline V gene data show CDR1 as SEHNR and CDR2 as FQNEAQ (reference sequence).

The J gene is TRBJ1-1, the V gene TRBV5-6; tentatively, D is TRBD1 (6 bases). V was shortened by 0 bases and J by 6 bases, with 12 bases between the two germline ends. The CDR3 runs to 14 residues. Germline V gene data show CDR1 as SGHDT and CDR2 as YYEEEE. The CDR3 DNA reads TGTGCCAGCAGCTTGGCAGGGGAGGCCGCTGAAGCTTTCTTT. Amino acids: CASSLAGEAAEAFF. The full variable domain, in which reference TRBV5-6 and TRBJ1-1 provide the parts outside the CDR3, is DAGVTQSPTHLIKTRGQQVTLRCSPKSGHDTVSWYQQALGQGPQFIFQYYEEEERQRGNFPDRFSGHQFPNYSSELNVNALLLGDSALYLCASSLAGEAAEAFFGQGTRLTVV.

CDR3 amino acids: CASATANSNQPQHF. The CDR3 DNA reads as TGTGCCAGTGCGACAGCGAATAGCAATCAGCCCCAGCATTTT. This chain uses TRBV19 with TRBJ1-5; TRBD1 might be the D (5 bases). The CDR3 has 14 amino acids. CDR1 is LNHDA, CDR2 SQIVND, per germline (reference sequence). Trimming cost V 8 bases and J 0 bases, with 11 bases left between them.

The chain carries TRBV18 and TRBJ2-1; 11 bases match TRBD2. Germline CDR1 is KGHSH and CDR2 is LQKENI. V gave up 3 bases and J gave up 3 bases; unmatched junction bases: 4. The CDR3 is 16 amino acids. The CDR3 coding sequence is TGTGCCAGCTCACCTTCTAGCGGGGGGCTCTACAATGAGCAGTTCTTC. Translated, it gives CASSPSSGGLYNEQFF.

The chain combines TRBV14 with TRBJ1-3; a weak D match, TRBD1 (6 bases). This CDR3 spans 16 amino acids. V lost 0 bases and J lost 4, with 13 bases in between. Germline-derived CDR1 and CDR2 are SGHDN and FVKESK. Here the CDR3 DNA reads TGTGCCAGCAGCCAAGAGCAGGGGAAGTCCGGAAACACCATATATTTT. This codes for CASSQEQGKSGNTIYF.

The gene calls are TRBV11-3 and TRBJ2-5; perhaps TRBD2 as D (5 bases). The V gene's germline CDR1 is SGHNT and CDR2 YENEEA. Trimming removed 5 bases at V and 3 bases at J, with 13 bases between. The CDR3 length is 14 residues. The CDR3 DNA reads TGTGCCAGCAGCCCGGGGTGGGGTGAAGAGACCCAGTACTTC. This translates into CASSPGWGEETQYF. The full variable domain, with the rest looked up from reference TRBV11-3 and TRBJ2-5, is EAGVVQSPRYKIIEKKQPVAFWCNPISGHNTLYWYLQNLGQGPELLIRYENEEAVDDSQLPKDRFSAERLKGVDSTLKIQPAELGDSAVYLCASSPGWGEETQYFGPGTRLLVL.

The rearrangement links TRBV19 to TRBJ1-1, with D possibly being TRBD1 (5 bases). CDR1 LNHDA and CDR2 SQIVND come from the germline V gene (reference sequence). The V and J ends lost 7 bases and 7 bases respectively, with 16 bases between them. The CDR3 runs to 13 residues. The DNA for the CDR3 is TGTGCCAGTAACAGGAGGGGTGAATTTGAAGCTTTCTTT. As protein: CASNRRGEFEAFF.

The chain employs TRBV6-5 and TRBJ2-2; no reliable D call. Germline CDR1 is MNHEY and CDR2 is SVGAGI. The V end was cut by 5 bases, the J end by 5 bases, with 15 bases between. CDR3 length equals 15 residues. As DNA, the CDR3 is TGTGCCAGCAGTCCGCCCCCAGATAGTACCGGGGAGCTGTTTTTT. Translation: CASSPPPDSTGELFF.

The chain couples TRBV7-9 to TRBJ2-7, with D tentatively TRBD1 or TRBD2 (7 bases each). The CDR3 covers 14 residues. In germline, CDR1 is SEHNR, CDR2 FQNEAQ (reference sequence). V was clipped by 5 bases and J by 2 bases, with 13 bases between them. This CDR3 is CASSPGGRAYEQYF. CDR3 bases: TGTGCCAGCAGCCCAGGGGGGAGGGCCTACGAGCAGTACTTC. Supplemented by reference TRBV7-9 and TRBJ2-7, the full variable domain reads DTGVSQNPRHKITKRGQNVTFRCDPISEHNRLYWYRQTLGQGPEFLTYFQNEAQLEKSRLLSDRFSAERPKGSFSTLEIQRTEQGDSAMYLCASSPGGRAYEQYFGPGTRLTVT.

The chain employs TRBV3-1 (or the pseudogene TRBV3-2) and TRBJ1-2, with D tentatively TRBD1 (5 bases). Germline V gene lookup returns CDR1 LGHDT and CDR2 YNNKEL (reference sequence). Between the trimmed V and J ends, which lost 1 base and 8 bases, there was a span of 20 bases. This CDR3 is 16 amino acids long. The CDR3 reads CASSQGGRGRGEGYTF. The DNA for the CDR3 is TGTGCCAGCAGCCAAGGAGGGAGGGGACGGGGTGAGGGCTACACCTTC.